Listed below are T cell receptor beta chains from one sample, sequenced in a study of neurological immune-mediated disorders. TCRdb called the 5' RACE reads again in MiXCR, with one record for every CDR3 protein. The sample records some 48,000 distinct CDR3 sequences, about a fifth being singletons. The material sequenced was PBMCs. The receptors stem from a man aged 60 to 75 with HTLV-1-associated myelopathy (HAM/TSP). Each CDR3 is given with its conserved first and last residue. Each record gives: V gene, D gene, clone size, J gene, CDR3 DNA, CDR3 protein. D genes are given only for firm matches. A row's size may be missing; if present it is once, few, many or a size class.

TRBV6-5	TRBD2	many	TRBJ2-7	TGTGCCAGCAGTTATTCGGGGGGATTCTACGAGCAGTACTTC	CASSYSGGFYEQYF
TRBV15	TRBD1	many	TRBJ2-2	TGTGCCACCCGAATTAGGACAGGGGTGAAGGCCGGGGAGCTGTTTTTT	CATRIRTGVKAGELFF
TRBV20-1	-	many	TRBJ2-1	TGCAGTGCCGAGAATGAGCAGTTCTTC	CSAENEQFF
TRBV5-1	-	many	TRBJ1-1	TGCGCCAGCAGCAACGGGGGGGCGGGGAACACTGAAGCTTTCTTT	CASSNGGAGNTEAFF
TRBV14	TRBD1	many	TRBJ2-1	TGTGCCAGCAGCCAAACAGGGGGCCCGTACAATGAGCAGTTCTTC	CASSQTGGPYNEQFF
TRBV20-1	-	many	TRBJ2-7	TGCAGTGCTAGTCTCGGGAATACCAACGAGCAGTACTTC	CSASLGNTNEQYF
TRBV5-1	TRBD2	many	TRBJ2-2	TGCGCCAGCACCACCTGGGCGGGAGCGGACACCGGGGAGCTGTTTTTT	CASTTWAGADTGELFF
TRBV7-3	-	many	TRBJ2-3	TGTGCCAGCAGTGATGGAGGCACAGATACGCAGTATTTT	CASSDGGTDTQYF
TRBV4-1	TRBD1	-	TRBJ1-3	TGCGCCAGCAGCCACTCAAGGGGGACAGGGTCCACCTTCTCCGGAAACACCATATATTTT	CASSHSRGTGSTFSGNTIYF
TRBV5-1	TRBD2	-	TRBJ2-2	TGCGCCAGCAGGCGGACTAGCGATGGAAGCGGGGAGCTGTTTTTT	CASRRTSDGSGELFF
TRBV10-3	-	many	TRBJ1-2	TGTGCCATCAGTGAGAACGGGGACACGGCGTGTACCTTC	CAISENGDTACTF
TRBV20-1	-	-	TRBJ2-3	TGCAGTGTCTGGGGGCGCGGTACGCAGTATTTT	CSVWGRGTQYF
TRBV5-1	-	-	TRBJ1-5	-	CASSFTSGSTQYFGPGRSNQPQHF
TRBV7-8	-	many	TRBJ2-7	TGTGCCAGCAGCTTAGTCGTTTACGACTTGGAAAAGCAGTACTTC	CASSLVVYDLEKQYF
TRBV2	TRBD2	many	TRBJ2-3	TGTGCCAGCAGTGAAATGCCGGGACTAGCAACAGATACGCAGTATTTT	CASSEMPGLATDTQYF
TRBV12-3/TRBV12-4	-	-	TRBJ2-1	TGTGCCAGCAGTTTGTTGGGGGAGCAGTTCTTC	CASSLLGEQFF
TRBV6-1	TRBD1	many	TRBJ2-5	TGTGCCAGCAGATGGGGACAGCAAGAGACCCAGTACTTC	CASRWGQQETQYF
TRBV5-1	-	many	TRBJ1-1	TGCGCCAGCAGCTTGGAATCGGGGAACACTGAAGCTTTCTTT	CASSLESGNTEAFF
TRBV5-1	-	many	TRBJ2-1	TGCGCCAGCAGCTGGGGAGTTGGCGATGAGCAGTTCTTC	CASSWGVGDEQFF
TRBV5-1	-	many	TRBJ2-3	TGCGCCAGCAGCGTGACCTACACAGATACGCAGTATTTT	CASSVTYTDTQYF
TRBV7-9	-	many	TRBJ2-6	TGTGCCAGCAGCGGCAGGGGTGCCGGGGCCAACGTCCTGACTTTC	CASSGRGAGANVLTF
TRBV5-5	TRBD1	many	TRBJ2-2	TGTGCCAGCAGCTTGGGGACAGGGGGTTGGAACACCGGGGAGCTGTTTTTT	CASSLGTGGWNTGELFF
TRBV5-1	-	many	TRBJ2-1	TGCGCCAGCAGCTTGGGACAGGTATCTAATGAGCAGTTCTTC	CASSLGQVSNEQFF
TRBV4-2	-	-	TRBJ2-7	TGTGCCAGCAGCCAAGCGTCGGGACCGGCTACCTACGAGCAATACTTC	CASSQASGPATYEQYF
TRBV11-2	TRBD2	many	TRBJ2-1	TGTGCCAGCAGCCGAATCCTAGCGGGAGGGCCTGGTAATGAGCAGTTCTTC	CASSRILAGGPGNEQFF
TRBV20-1	-	many	TRBJ1-1	TGCAGTGCTAGTCACAACAGGGTCCGGGGGACTGAAGCTTTCTTT	CSASHNRVRGTEAFF
TRBV27	-	medium-sized	TRBJ1-1	TGTGCCAGCCATGCCCTAGCGCTGAACACTGAAGCTTTCTTT	CASHALALNTEAFF
TRBV12-3/TRBV12-4	TRBD1	many	TRBJ1-4	TGTGCCAGCAGCCGCGACAGGGTTGCTAATGAAAAACTGTTTTTT	CASSRDRVANEKLFF
TRBV20-1	TRBD2	-	TRBJ2-1	TGCAGTGCTCCAGGACTAGCGGGAGAGGGTAATGAGCAGTTCTTC	CSAPGLAGEGNEQFF
TRBV20-1	TRBD2	medium-sized	TRBJ2-3	TGCAGTGCTTTGGTAGCGGGACCCACAGATACGCAGTATTTT	CSALVAGPTDTQYF
TRBV12-3/TRBV12-4	-	many	TRBJ1-2	TGTGCCAGCAGTAGAGACTCCCTGGGTGGCTATGGCTACACCTTC	CASSRDSLGGYGYTF
TRBV4-3	TRBD2	-	TRBJ2-3	TGCGCCAGCAGCCAAGATGGGACTAGCGGGGTAACAGATACGCAGTATTTT	CASSQDGTSGVTDTQYF
TRBV3-1	-	-	TRBJ2-3	TGTGCCAGCAGCCCCCACCCGGGGGATACGCAGTATTTT	CASSPHPGDTQYF
TRBV29-1	TRBD2	many	TRBJ2-3	TGCAGCGCAAGGACTAGAAGCACAGATACGCAGTATTTT	CSARTRSTDTQYF
TRBV20-1	-	many	TRBJ2-3	TGCAGTGCTAGAGATCGGCAGGGCACAGATACGCAGTATTTT	CSARDRQGTDTQYF
TRBV11-3	-	-	TRBJ2-7	TGTGCCAGCAGCTTAGATCCCGGGGCCAACGAGCAGTACTTC	CASSLDPGANEQYF
TRBV14	-	many	TRBJ2-7	TGTGCCAGCAGCCTACTTGGGGTTGAGCAGTACTTC	CASSLLGVEQYF